The 16 T cell receptor beta chains below all came from one sample that was sequenced in a study of shared clonotypes between healthy human individuals. Sequencing used immunoSEQ multiplex PCR; TCRdb keeps in-frame clones, though not all of them. The sample records under 650,000 clones, 90% to 96% being singletons. What was sequenced was naive CD4+ T cells sorted from blood. Subset in this sample: CD45RA+ positively selected. The receptors here all came from a woman between 25 and 40 years old in good health.

The chain carries TRBV27 and TRBJ2-1; 7 positions agree with TRBD1. CDR1 and CDR2 (germline): MNHEY, SMNVEV (reference sequence). After removal of 6 bases from V and 5 bases from J, the junction contained 25 bases not matched to a gene. The CDR3 is 20 amino acids. Here the CDR3 reads CASSQRVPSLQDRRHNEQFF. CDR3 nucleotide sequence: TGTGCCAGCAGCCAAAGGGTCCCTTCTCTACAGGACAGGAGGCACAATGAGCAGTTCTTC.

The chain joins TRBV2 to TRBJ1-3; no definite D call. The CDR3 has 14 amino acids. Trimming removed 6 bases from V and 0 bases from J, with 9 bases in between. Germline CDR1 reads SNHLY; CDR2 reads FYNNEI. CDR3 DNA sequence: TGTGCCAGCAGCCGGCCGAGCTCTGGAAACACCATATATTTT. Translation: CASSRPSSGNTIYF.

The V gene is TRBV29-1, the J gene TRBJ2-3, with D uncertain. The CDR3 totals 14 residues. V was trimmed by 4 bases and J by 3 bases, leaving 14 bases between them. Germline V gene data show CDR1 as SQVTM and CDR2 as ANQGSEA. CDR3 DNA sequence: TGCAGCGTTGTCCCCGGGTTGGAGACAGATACGCAGTATTTT. Amino acids: CSVVPGLETDTQYF.

This clone appeared once. The genes are TRBV19 and TRBJ2-5; maybe TRBD2 (5 bases). Germline V gives CDR1 LNHDA, CDR2 SQIVND (reference sequence). CDR3 length: 14 residues. The germline V and J ends were trimmed by 4 bases and 1 base, with 10 bases remaining between them. For the CDR3, the DNA is TGTGCCAGTAGTAGTTTCGGAGGCCAAGAGACCCAGTACTTC. This codes for CASSSFGGQETQYF.

The V call is TRBV28, the J call TRBJ1-5, with D unclear. Looked up from germline, CDR1 is MDHEN and CDR2 is SYDVKM. The CDR3 spans 13 residues. V lost 6 bases to trimming and J lost 3 bases, with 9 bases between them. The CDR3 DNA sequence: TGTGCCAGCAGCCCCGGCCTCAATCAGCCCCAGCATTTT. It codes for CASSPGLNQPQHF.

The table lists this clone with a count of one. The V call is TRBV10-3, the J call TRBJ1-5, with a weak D call TRBD1 (5 bases). The CDR3 has 15 amino acids. V was pared by 2 bases and J by 3 bases, with 11 bases between. Germline V gene sequence: CDR1 ENHRY, CDR2 SYGVKD. The CDR3 coding sequence is TGTGCCATCAGTGAGACCGGGACCTACAATCAGCCCCAGCATTTT. This translates into CAISETGTYNQPQHF.

This chain uses TRBV27 with TRBJ1-1; perhaps TRBD1 as D (6 bases). Trimming stripped 3 bases from V and 6 bases from J, with 11 bases between. The CDR3 is made up of 13 amino acids. CDR1 and CDR2 from the germline V gene are MNHEY and SMNVEV (reference sequence). The CDR3 is CASSLEGVSEAFF. The DNA of the CDR3 is TGTGCCAGCAGTTTGGAGGGGGTCTCTGAAGCTTTCTTT.

This chain uses TRBV10-3 with TRBJ2-3, with D uncertain. CDR1 is ENHRY, CDR2 SYGVKD, per germline. This CDR3 region has 11 residues. V lost 6 bases and J 3 bases, leaving 4 bases between the germline ends. CDR3 DNA: TGTGCCATCAGAACGACAGATACGCAGTATTTT. The encoded protein is CAIRTTDTQYF.

The rearrangement links TRBV23-1 to TRBJ2-7; 10 nucleotides line up with TRBD1. TRBV23-1 is filed as an ORF, its function uncertain. The ends lost 4 bases at V and 3 bases at J; junction bases unmatched: 12. The CDR3 length is 17 residues. In DNA, the CDR3 is TGCGCCAGCAGTCCCGGGTCCCCCGGGACAGGGGACTACGAGCAGTACTTC. Translating it yields CASSPGSPGTGDYEQYF.

This clone was recorded once. The rearrangement links TRBV5-1 to TRBJ2-1; no clear D. V gave up 1 base and J gave up 6 bases, with 5 bases separating them. CDR1 is SGHRS and CDR2 is YFSETQ in the germline V gene. This CDR3 spans 12 amino acids. The CDR3 reads CASSLTINEQFF. In DNA form, the CDR3 reads TGCGCCAGCAGCTTGACTATCAATGAGCAGTTCTTC.

The CDR3 loop reads CASSLGSGRAGKTGELFF. CDR3 bases: TGTGCCAGCAGCTTAGGTAGCGGGAGGGCCGGGAAAACCGGGGAGCTGTTTTTT. The V gene is TRBV11-2, the J gene TRBJ2-2; 11 bases line up with TRBD2. Germline trimming cut 1 base from V and 5 bases from J; bases unmatched to any gene: 9. The CDR3 contains 18 residues. From germline, CDR1 is SGHAT and CDR2 FQNNGV.

This clone occurred once. The chain combines TRBV6-5 with TRBJ1-4; TRBD1 might be the D (6 bases). There are 14 residues in the CDR3. Germline loops: CDR1 MNHEY, CDR2 SVGAGI. V lost 5 bases to trimming and J lost 1 base, with 8 bases between them. CDR3 region: CASSQGGTNEKLFF. CDR3 DNA sequence: TGTGCCAGCAGTCAAGGGGGAACTAATGAAAAACTGTTTTTT.

This chain links TRBV7-2 with TRBJ1-2, with 7 bases fitting TRBD1. Losses at the gene ends were 7 bases for V and 6 bases for J; bases not matched to a gene: 11. In germline, CDR1 is SGHTA, CDR2 FQGNSA. The CDR3 covers 14 residues. The CDR3 coding sequence is TGTGCCAGCATCGTATCAAGACAGGGTCATGGCTACACCTTC. Its protein product is CASIVSRQGHGYTF.

This chain connects TRBV6-6 to TRBJ2-5, with D unclear. Germline V gives CDR1 MNHNY, CDR2 SVGAGI (reference sequence). This CDR3 has 14 amino acids. Trimming removed 6 bases at V and 1 base at J, with 12 bases between. The CDR3 sequence: CASSRRGSQETQYF. In nucleotides, the CDR3 is TGTGCCAGCAGCCGCCGTGGGTCCCAAGAGACCCAGTACTTC.

The table lists this clone with a count of one. The V gene is TRBV5-1, the J gene TRBJ1-5, with TRBD1 identical over 8 bases. V lost 6 bases, J lost 6 bases, and 14 bases stayed unmatched. Germline values: CDR1 SGHRS, CDR2 YFSETQ. CDR3 size: 16 residues. The CDR3 DNA reads TGCGCCAGCAACCGGAAATGTGACAGGGGCCGTCAGCCCCAGCATTTT. Its translation: CASNRKCDRGRQPQHF.

Only one count was recorded for this clone. This chain links TRBV15 with TRBJ1-1, with D unclear. The CDR3 length is 15 residues. Trimming left V 0 bases short and J 0 bases short, with 8 bases between. Looked up from germline, CDR1 is LNHNV and CDR2 is YYDKDF (reference sequence). CDR3 protein: CATSREGSLNTEAFF. CDR3 nucleotides: TGTGCCACCAGCAGAGAAGGCAGTCTGAACACTGAAGCTTTCTTT.